These T cell receptor beta chains were read from a single sample in a study of Ad26.COV2.S vaccination and SARS-CoV-2 variants. TCRdb keeps only in-frame clones here, not all; method: immunoSEQ multiplex PCR. The sample has hundreds of thousands of clones, around 89% seen once. This sample comprised peripheral blood, obtained in a trial of Ad26.COV2.S vaccine versus placebo. These receptors all stem from a person aged 18-60 years who received the Ad26.COV2.S COVID-19 vaccine or a placebo. CDR3s include the opening cysteine and the closing phenylalanine or tryptophan. The order of the fields is D gene, V gene, J gene, CDR3 protein, CDR3 DNA. The D gene is left open where the match is weak.

>TRBD2|TRBV5-6|TRBJ2-7
CASSYGIPSGRLSYEQYF
TGTGCCAGCAGTTATGGGATCCCTAGCGGGAGGCTCTCCTACGAGCAGTACTTC
>NA|TRBV19|TRBJ2-7
CASSIRGLHEQYF
TGTGCCAGTAGTATTAGGGGCCTTCACGAGCAGTACTTC
>NA|TRBV27|TRBJ2-3
CASSPTPDTQYF
TGTGCCAGCAGCCCCACCCCAGATACGCAGTATTTT
>TRBD2|TRBV11-3|TRBJ2-1
CASSLAFAGGTDEQFF
TGTGCCAGCAGCTTAGCGTTTGCGGGGGGTACGGATGAGCAGTTCTTC
>NA|TRBV18|TRBJ2-3
CASSPFPSAAPDTQYF
TGTGCCAGCTCACCGTTTCCTAGCGCAGCACCAGATACGCAGTATTTT
>TRBD1|TRBV7-2|TRBJ2-3
CASSSDRGGGTDTQYF
TGTGCCAGCAGCTCAGACAGGGGTGGGGGCACAGATACGCAGTATTTT
>NA|TRBV24-1|TRBJ2-3
CATSEGSTDTQYF
TGTGCCACCAGTGAGGGTAGCACAGATACGCAGTATTTT
>NA|TRBV5-6|TRBJ2-3
CASSLVAATDTQYF
TGTGCCAGCAGCTTGGTGGCAGCCACAGATACGCAGTATTTT
>NA|TRBV6-2/TRBV6-3|TRBJ1-1
CASSYFTGAEAFF
TGTGCCAGCAGTTACTTCACTGGGGCTGAAGCTTTCTTT
>NA|TRBV4-3|TRBJ1-2
CASSPEGRYGYTF
TGCGCCAGCAGCCCAGAGGGACGCTATGGCTACACCTTC
>NA|TRBV24-1|TRBJ1-6
CATRGDRVTNSPLHF
TGTGCCACCAGGGGGGACCGGGTAACTAATTCACCCCTCCACTTT
>NA|TRBV7-9|TRBJ1-1
CASSLETGSTEAFF
TGTGCCAGCAGCTTAGAAACAGGGAGTACTGAAGCTTTCTTT
>NA|TRBV5-1|TRBJ1-3
CASSSEGPSGNTIYF
TGCGCCAGCAGCTCCGAGGGACCTTCTGGAAACACCATATATTTT
>NA|TRBV5-6|TRBJ2-2
CASSLGGLNTGELFF
TGTGCCAGCAGCTTGGGGGGCCTGAACACCGGGGAGCTGTTTTTT
>NA|TRBV7-2|TRBJ2-3
CASNPELARVQDTQYF
TGTGCCAGCAACCCTGAATTGGCCAGGGTGCAAGATACGCAGTATTTT
>TRBD1|TRBV6-5|TRBJ1-2
CASRGGRGYTF
TGTGCCAGCAGAGGGGGCCGGGGCTACACCTTC
>TRBD1|TRBV18|TRBJ1-5
CASSTQGAKQPQHF
TGTGCCAGCTCAACTCAGGGGGCTAAACAGCCCCAGCATTTT
>TRBD1|TRBV25-1|TRBJ2-4
CASTPFGTGNIQYF
TGTGCCAGCACCCCCTTCGGGACAGGGAACATTCAGTACTTC
>NA|TRBV12-3/TRBV12-4|TRBJ2-3
CASSLRDTQYF
TGTGCCAGCAGTTTAAGAGATACGCAGTATTTT
>NA|TRBV7-2|TRBJ1-5
CASSFQHPQPQHF
TGTGCCAGCAGCTTTCAGCACCCTCAGCCCCAGCATTTT
>NA|TRBV30|TRBJ2-1
CVGSSYNEQFF
TGTGTCGGGAGCTCCTACAATGAGCAGTTCTTC
>NA|TRBV24-1|TRBJ2-7
CATGTGGHSYEQYF
TGTGCCACGGGTACCGGGGGACACTCCTACGAGCAGTACTTC